Below, 4 T cell receptor beta chains from the same sample are listed, as sequenced in a study of monozygotic twins with inflammatory bowel disease. From its re-call of the 5' RACE reads, TCRdb lists each CDR3 protein once, without DNA. The sample has under 200,000 distinct CDR3 sequences; the top ten hold 2.4%. Sequencing was carried out using blood. These receptors were collected from a human donor with ulcerative colitis or Crohn's disease, or a healthy co-twin of an affected twin (not recorded which).

The V call is TRBV4-2, the J call TRBJ2-3; lacking DNA, the TRBD2 call made by TCRdb goes unchecked. This CDR3 comprises 20 residues. The germline CDR1 and CDR2 sequences are LGHNA and YNFKEQ. CDR3 region: CASSQERLAGGYASTDTQYF.

This sequence joins TRBV12-3 or TRBV12-4 and TRBJ1-4. This CDR3 has 15 amino acids. The CDR3 region is CASSSREVANEKLFF.

The V and J genes are TRBV19 and TRBJ2-5; lacking DNA, the TRBD1 call made by TCRdb goes unchecked. This CDR3 region has 14 residues. CDR1 is LNHDA and CDR2 is SQIVND in the germline V gene (reference sequence). Here the CDR3 reads CASRRQPQGETQYF.

The chain links TRBV7-9 to TRBJ1-4; TCRdb's D gene call, TRBD1, goes unchecked for lack of DNA. Germline V gene lookup returns CDR1 SEHNR and CDR2 FQNEAQ (reference sequence). There are 14 residues in the CDR3. CDR3 sequence reads: CASSPKDRGKKLFF. Looking up the rest from reference TRBV7-9 and TRBJ1-4 gives the full variable domain: DTGVSQNPRHKITKRGQNVTFRCDPISEHNRLYWYRQTLGQGPEFLTYFQNEAQLEKSRLLSDRFSAERPKGSFSTLEIQRTEQGDSAMYLCASSPKDRGKKLFFGSGTQLSVL.